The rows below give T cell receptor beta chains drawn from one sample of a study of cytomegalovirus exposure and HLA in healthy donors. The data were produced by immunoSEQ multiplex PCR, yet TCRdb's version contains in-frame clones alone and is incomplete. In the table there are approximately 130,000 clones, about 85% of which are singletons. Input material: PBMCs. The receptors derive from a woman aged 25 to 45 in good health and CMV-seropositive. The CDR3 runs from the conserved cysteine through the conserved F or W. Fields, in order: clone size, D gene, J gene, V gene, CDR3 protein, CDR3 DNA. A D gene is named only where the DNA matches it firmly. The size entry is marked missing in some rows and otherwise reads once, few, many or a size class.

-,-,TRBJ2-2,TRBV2,CASSRGPLMAGELFF,TGTGCCAGCAGTAGAGGTCCCTTGATGGCCGGGGAGCTGTTTTTT
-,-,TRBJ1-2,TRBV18,CASSPGEAGGYTF,TGTGCCAGCTCACCAGGCGAAGCGGGTGGCTACACCTTC
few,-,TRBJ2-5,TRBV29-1,CSFLLQETQYF,TGCAGCTTCCTTCTCCAAGAGACCCAGTACTTC
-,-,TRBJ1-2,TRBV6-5,CASSSQSRLPYGYTF,TGTGCCAGCAGTTCTCAATCCAGGCTGCCCTATGGCTACACCTTC
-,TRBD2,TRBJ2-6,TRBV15,CATSSRGAGANVLTF,TGTGCCACCAGCAGTCGGGGGGCTGGGGCCAACGTCCTGACTTTC
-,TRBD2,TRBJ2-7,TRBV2,CASTSTSGGYEQYF,TGTGCCAGCACTTCGACTAGCGGGGGCTACGAGCAGTACTTC
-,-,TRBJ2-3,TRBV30,CAWSIETDTQYF,TGTGCCTGGAGTATAGAAACAGATACGCAGTATTTT
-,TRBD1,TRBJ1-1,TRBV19,CASSYTDREGTEAFF,TGTGCCAGTAGTTACACGGACAGGGAGGGCACTGAAGCTTTCTTT
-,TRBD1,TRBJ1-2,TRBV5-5,CASSSGTGTYGYTF,TGTGCCAGCAGTTCCGGGACAGGAACCTATGGCTACACCTTC
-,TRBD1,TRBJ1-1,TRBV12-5,CASALGQLNTEAFF,TGTGCTAGTGCTCTGGGACAGCTGAACACTGAAGCTTTCTTT
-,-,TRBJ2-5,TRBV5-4,CASSLPQETQYF,TGTGCCAGCAGCTTGCCTCAAGAGACCCAGTACTTC
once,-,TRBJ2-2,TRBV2,CASNPQGGNTGELFF,TGTGCCAGCAACCCGCAGGGGGGAAACACCGGGGAGCTGTTTTTT
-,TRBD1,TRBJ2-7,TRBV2,CASSEYFWGQGFREQYF,TGTGCCAGCAGTGAATACTTCTGGGGACAGGGGTTTCGGGAGCAGTACTTC
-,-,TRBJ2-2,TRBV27,CASSFPVGGELFF,TGTGCCAGCAGTTTCCCGGTTGGTGGGGAGCTGTTTTTT
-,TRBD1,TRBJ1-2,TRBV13,CASNPRQGDGYTF,TGTGCCAGCAACCCTCGACAGGGGGATGGCTACACCTTC
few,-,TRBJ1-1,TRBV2,CASSEQNTEAFF,TGTGCCAGCAGTGAACAAAACACTGAAGCTTTCTTT
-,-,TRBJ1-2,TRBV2,CASSRQVPHLF,TGTGCCAGCAGTAGACAGGTTCCTCACCTCTTC
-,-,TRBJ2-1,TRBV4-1,CASSQFRERNEQFF,TGCGCCAGCAGCCAGTTCAGAGAGCGAAATGAGCAGTTCTTC
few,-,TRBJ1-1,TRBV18,CASSSTDKNTEAFF,TGTGCCAGCTCATCTACAGACAAGAACACTGAAGCTTTCTTT
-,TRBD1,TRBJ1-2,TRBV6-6,CASSSGQGRGVF,TGTGCCAGCAGTTCGGGACAGGGGAGGGGGGTCTTC
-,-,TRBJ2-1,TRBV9,CASSFGGPGNEQFF,TGTGCCAGCAGCTTCGGGGGGCCGGGGAATGAGCAGTTCTTC
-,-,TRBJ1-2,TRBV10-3,CAISVGEGYTF,TGTGCCATCAGTGTAGGAGAAGGCTACACCTTC
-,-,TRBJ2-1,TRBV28,CASSSALAPSYNEQFF,TGTGCCAGCAGTTCCGCCCTAGCGCCTAGCTACAATGAGCAGTTCTTC
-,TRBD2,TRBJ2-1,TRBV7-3,CASSTRTSGGYNEQFF,TGTGCCAGCAGCACACGGACTAGCGGGGGGTACAATGAGCAGTTCTTC
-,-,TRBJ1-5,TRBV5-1,CASSFGPLQPQHF,TGCGCCAGCAGCTTTGGGCCCTTACAGCCCCAGCATTTT
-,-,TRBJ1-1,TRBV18,CASSQGRDTEAFF,TGTGCCAGCTCGCAGGGTAGGGACACTGAAGCTTTCTTT
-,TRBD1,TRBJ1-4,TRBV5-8,CASSFGQGSEKLFF,TGTGCCAGCAGCTTCGGACAGGGCTCTGAAAAACTGTTTTTT